The 21 T cell receptor beta chains below come from one sample, sequenced in a study of shared clonotypes between healthy human individuals. Profiling relied on immunoSEQ multiplex PCR, and the TCRdb table lists in-frame clones only, not all of them. The profile shows roughly 2,000,000 clones, 80% to 95% of them singletons. It was CD45RO-negative cells, positively selected for CCR7, that made up naive CD8 cells, with terminally differentiated effector memory CD45RA+ cells excluded. Material: naive CD8+ T cells from PBMCs. These TCRs come from a man younger than 35 in good health. Some clones in this sample may be carry-over from other donors' samples.

The gene calls are TRBV11-2 and TRBJ2-7, with D hard to call. Germline CDR1 reads SGHAT; CDR2 reads FQNNGV. CDR3 length: 18 amino acids. The V end lost 1 base, the J end lost 2 bases, and 21 bases lay between the germline ends. Written as DNA, the CDR3 is TGTGCCAGCAGCTTAGTCGCGGTTTCAGGCGGAGTAACCTACGAGCAGTACTTC. This sequence encodes CASSLVAVSGGVTYEQYF.

The chain links TRBV4-1 to TRBJ1-3, with D possibly matching TRBD1 (5 bases). Between the trimmed V and J ends, which lost 4 bases and 8 bases, there was a span of 21 bases. CDR3 length: 16 residues. Germline-derived CDR1 and CDR2 are MGHRA and YSYEKL. The CDR3 bases are TGCGCCAGCAGCCTCCGGACAACTCAAATTCCAGACACCATATATTTT. Residues: CASSLRTTQIPDTIYF.

On this clone itself: This specimen includes other DNA sequences encoding the same CDR3. The chain recombines TRBV6-5 with TRBJ1-2; a possible D gene is TRBD1 (5 bases). Germline loops: CDR1 MNHEY, CDR2 SVGAGI. The CDR3 is made up of 13 amino acids. V was trimmed by 2 bases and J by 2 bases, leaving 6 bases between them. The CDR3 region is CASSYGANYGYTF. CDR3 DNA: TGTGCCAGCAGTTACGGGGCCAACTATGGCTACACCTTC.

The chain couples TRBV7-9 to TRBJ1-5; 8 bases are a match to TRBD1. This CDR3 contains 14 residues. Germline-derived CDR1 and CDR2 are SEHNR and FQNEAQ (reference sequence). The junction had 4 bases not matched to a gene; V was cut back by 5 bases and J by 4 bases. The CDR3 DNA reads TGTGCCAGCAGCACCTGGGACAGGAATCAGCCCCAGCATTTT. Encoded protein: CASSTWDRNQPQHF.

This sequence joins TRBV7-9 and TRBJ1-2; D not resolved. The CDR3 covers 14 residues. Between the trimmed V and J ends, which lost 3 bases and 6 bases, there was a span of 14 bases. Germline V gives CDR1 SEHNR, CDR2 FQNEAQ (reference sequence). The CDR3 nucleotides are TGTGCCAGCAGCTTTCCCCGCCAGTGGGATGGCTACACCTTC. Protein: CASSFPRQWDGYTF.

The chain employs TRBV11-2 and TRBJ2-3; the D gene is possibly TRBD1 (6 bases). Trimming left V 1 base short and J 1 base short, with 12 bases between. Germline CDR1 reads SGHAT; CDR2 reads FQNNGV. The CDR3 has 16 residues. CDR3 DNA: TGTGCCAGCAGCTTAGTCCCCCAGGGGCGCACAGATACGCAGTATTTT. Protein product: CASSLVPQGRTDTQYF. The full variable domain, with the rest looked up from reference TRBV11-2 and TRBJ2-3, is EAGVAQSPRYKIIEKRQSVAFWCNPISGHATLYWYQQILGQGPKLLIQFQNNGVVDDSQLPKDRFSAERLKGVDSTLKIQPAKLEDSAVYLCASSLVPQGRTDTQYFGPGTRLTVL.

V is TRBV28 and J is TRBJ2-1; D is ambiguous. V lost 1 base and J lost 3, with 7 bases in between. CDR1 and CDR2 from the germline V gene are MDHEN and SYDVKM. The CDR3 loop spans 14 amino acids. CDR3 DNA sequence: TGTGCCAGCAGTTTATCTGGGTTCTACAATGAGCAGTTCTTC. Protein sequence: CASSLSGFYNEQFF.

The rearrangement uses TRBV18 and TRBJ2-7, with 9 bases identical to TRBD1. CDR1 and CDR2 from the germline V gene are KGHSH and LQKENI. V lost 5 bases, J lost 5 bases, and 13 bases stayed unmatched. This CDR3 has 16 amino acids. CDR3 sequence reads: CASSSIPGTGYNEQYF. For the CDR3, the DNA is TGTGCCAGCTCATCAATACCCGGGACAGGGTACAACGAGCAGTACTTC.

This sequence joins TRBV29-1 and TRBJ1-2, with 7 bases identical to TRBD1. V dropped 5 bases and J dropped 1; count of bases not matched to a gene: 4. CDR1 is SQVTM, CDR2 ANQGSEA, per germline. The CDR3 consists of 13 residues. CDR3 protein: CSVQGEFNYGYTF. The CDR3 bases are TGCAGCGTTCAGGGGGAATTTAACTATGGCTACACCTTC.

This sequence joins TRBV5-4 and TRBJ2-2, with D tentatively TRBD2 (7 bases). The CDR3 extends over 15 amino acids. CDR1 SGHNT and CDR2 YYREEE come from the germline V gene (reference sequence). V was trimmed by 3 bases and J by 4 bases, leaving 13 bases between them. As DNA, the CDR3 is TGTGCCAGCAGCTGGTCAGGGGAGGGCACCGGGGAGCTGTTTTTT. Protein sequence: CASSWSGEGTGELFF.

The chain couples TRBV9 to TRBJ2-7; no definite D call. The germline CDR1 and CDR2 sequences are SGDLS and YYNGEE. V dropped 8 bases and J dropped 5 bases, with 11 bases sitting between them. The CDR3 loop spans 11 amino acids. CDR3 in DNA: TGTGCCAGGGGCCAGATCGACGAGCAGTACTTC. Its protein product is CARGQIDEQYF.

The rearrangement joins TRBV7-9 to TRBJ2-2, with D possibly being TRBD1 (6 bases). Germline V CDR1 and CDR2: SEHNR, FQNEAQ (reference sequence). The CDR3 covers 13 residues. Trimming stripped 8 bases from V and 5 bases from J, with 12 bases between. Here the CDR3 reads CASLGQWTGELFF. Written as DNA, the CDR3 is TGTGCCAGCTTGGGACAATGGACCGGGGAGCTGTTTTTT. The full variable domain, completed using reference TRBV7-9 and TRBJ2-2, is DTGVSQNPRHKITKRGQNVTFRCDPISEHNRLYWYRQTLGQGPEFLTYFQNEAQLEKSRLLSDRFSAERPKGSFSTLEIQRTEQGDSAMYLCASLGQWTGELFFGEGSRLTVL.

This rearrangement joins TRBV30 to TRBJ1-1; D is undetermined. V dropped 4 bases and J dropped 0 bases, with 9 bases sitting between them. Germline CDR1 GTSNPN, CDR2 SVGIG (reference sequence). CDR3 length: 13 residues. CDR3 coding DNA: TGTGCCTGGACGGGCACTATGAACACTGAAGCTTTCTTT. This encodes CAWTGTMNTEAFF.

The J gene is TRBJ1-5, the V gene TRBV7-4; TRBD1 is a possible D gene (6 bases). Per the germline V gene, CDR1 is SGHVT and CDR2 is SQSDAQ. V lost 7 bases and J lost 4, with 14 bases in between. The CDR3 extends over 14 amino acids. CDR3 bases: TGTGCCAGCATACAGGGTCCTAGGAATCAGCCCCAGCATTTT. Protein sequence: CASIQGPRNQPQHF.

The chain couples TRBV13 to TRBJ2-1, with D perhaps TRBD1 (6 bases). With 0 bases removed from V and 10 bases from J, the gap between germline ends came to 7 bases. This CDR3 has 12 amino acids. Germline loops: CDR1 PRHDT, CDR2 FYEKMQ (reference sequence). Here the CDR3 reads CASSLGGAEQFF. DNA for the CDR3: TGTGCCAGCAGCTTAGGGGGGGCAGAGCAGTTCTTC. Supplemented by reference TRBV13 and TRBJ2-1, the full variable domain reads AAGVIQSPRHLIKEKRETATLKCYPIPRHDTVYWYQQGPGQDPQFLISFYEKMQSDKGSIPDRFSAQQFSDYHSELNMSSLELGDSALYFCASSLGGAEQFFGPGTRLTVL.

In its sample, this clone was seen once. This specimen includes other DNA sequences encoding the same CDR3. V and J are TRBV7-9 and TRBJ2-7, with TRBD1 as a possible D gene (6 bases). CDR3 length equals 14 residues. V was clipped by 1 base and J by 4 bases, with 11 bases between them. Germline CDR1 reads SEHNR; CDR2 reads FQNEAQ (reference sequence). DNA of the CDR3: TGTGCCAGCAGCTTAGGCAGGGGAATATACGAGCAGTACTTC. The encoded protein is CASSLGRGIYEQYF.

The chain is built from TRBV5-6 and TRBJ2-7; D unclear. Trimming pared 3 bases from V and 2 bases from J, leaving 12 bases between. The CDR3 loop spans 14 amino acids. Germline lookup yields CDR1 SGHDT and CDR2 YYEEEE. The DNA of the CDR3 is TGTGCCAGCAGCTCCGACTCCGAAGCCTACGAGCAGTACTTC. Its protein product is CASSSDSEAYEQYF.

The chain has TRBV29-1 and TRBJ2-7; 10 positions agree with TRBD2. The CDR3 is 16 residues long. CDR1 SQVTM and CDR2 ANQGSEA come from the germline V gene. V lost 1 base to trimming and J lost 0 bases; unmatched junction nucleotides: 6. The CDR3 DNA reads TGCAGCGTTGAAGGGCCTAGCGGGAGTCACTCCTACGAGCAGTACTTC. It translates to CSVEGPSGSHSYEQYF.

The chain carries TRBV15 and TRBJ2-7; maybe TRBD1 (6 bases). The CDR3 consists of 15 residues. Germline V gives CDR1 LNHNV, CDR2 YYDKDF (reference sequence). V gave up 4 bases and J gave up 5 bases, with 18 bases separating them. The CDR3 loop is CATSMRGGPADEQYF. The DNA of the CDR3 is TGTGCCACCAGCATGCGAGGGGGACCCGCCGACGAGCAGTACTTC.

The CDR3 DNA reads TGTGCCAGCAGTCCCCTGGTGGAGGCGGAAGCTTTCTTT. Protein sequence: CASSPLVEAEAFF. The chain employs TRBV28 and TRBJ1-1; D remains unclear. The V end lost 5 bases, the J end lost 8 bases, and 15 bases lay between the germline ends. The V gene's germline CDR1 is MDHEN and CDR2 SYDVKM. The CDR3 contains 13 residues. The full variable domain, completed using reference TRBV28 and TRBJ1-1, is DVKVTQSSRYLVKRTGEKVFLECVQDMDHENMFWYRQDPGLGLRLIYFSYDVKMKEKGDIPEGYSVSREKKERFSLILESASTNQTSMYLCASSPLVEAEAFFGQGTRLTVV.

The gene calls are TRBV7-9 and TRBJ2-2; D not resolved. CDR3 length: 12 residues. The V end lost 1 base, the J end lost 9 bases, and 6 bases lay between the germline ends. Germline-derived CDR1 and CDR2 are SEHNR and FQNEAQ (reference sequence). The CDR3 region has the DNA TGTGCCAGCAGCTTAGAGGGCTGGGAGCTGTTTTTT. Translation: CASSLEGWELFF.